Listed here are 9 T cell receptor beta chains from one sample, sequenced in a study of cytomegalovirus exposure and HLA in healthy donors. TCRdb's copy holds only in-frame clones and misses some; the assay was immunoSEQ multiplex PCR. This table holds 150,000 to 200,000 clones, 70% to 90% found once. What was sequenced was PBMCs. Receptors originate from a young man in good health and CMV-seropositive.

V gene TRBV5-1 combines with J gene TRBJ2-7; 12 nucleotides align to TRBD2. The J segment lost 4 bases and the V segment lost 4 bases, leaving 9 bases of the junction unmatched. This CDR3 region has 16 residues. CDR1 is SGHRS, CDR2 YFSETQ, per germline. The CDR3 region is CASSRSSGGAAYEQYF. In DNA, the CDR3 is TGCGCCAGCAGCAGGTCTAGCGGGGGGGCGGCTTACGAGCAGTACTTC.

The CDR3 sequence is CAWRPTGTEPSTDTQYF. The CDR3 DNA reads TGTGCCTGGAGGCCTACCGGGACAGAGCCTTCCACAGATACGCAGTATTTT. The genes are TRBV30 and TRBJ2-3; 7 nucleotides agree with TRBD1. V shed 3 bases, J shed 2 bases, and the junction held 14 bases outside the gene matches. Per the germline V gene, CDR1 is GTSNPN and CDR2 is SVGIG (reference sequence). The CDR3 extends over 17 amino acids.

The chain recombines TRBV7-9 with TRBJ2-5; 7 bases are shared with TRBD1. The CDR3 totals 15 residues. Trimming at V came to 4 bases and at J to 5 bases, leaving 10 bases not matched to a gene. CDR1 SEHNR and CDR2 FQNEAQ come from the germline V gene (reference sequence). CDR3 nucleotide sequence: TGTGCCAGCAGCTCCACCGACAGGGCGCACGAGACCCAGTACTTC. As protein: CASSSTDRAHETQYF.

The rearrangement uses TRBV19 and TRBJ1-1; no clear D gene. Germline lookup yields CDR1 LNHDA and CDR2 SQIVND (reference sequence). The V end was cut by 2 bases, the J end by 1 base, with 14 bases between. This CDR3 is 16 amino acids long. The DNA for the CDR3 is TGTGCCAGTAGTATATCCCTTATAAGAGCGAACACTGAAGCTTTCTTT. Protein sequence: CASSISLIRANTEAFF.

The rearrangement joins TRBV10-3 to TRBJ1-1, with 9 nucleotides matching TRBD1. Germline-derived CDR1 and CDR2 are ENHRY and SYGVKD. J lost 1 base, V lost 4 bases, and 7 bases had no gene match. The CDR3 consists of 16 residues. CDR3 loop: CAISGHRGPGNTEAFF. The CDR3 DNA follows: TGTGCCATCAGTGGGCACAGGGGGCCGGGGAACACTGAAGCTTTCTTT.

This clone is a singleton in its sample. The chain carries TRBV4-3 and TRBJ1-2, with D hard to call. The germline V gene has CDR1 LGHNA and CDR2 YSLEER. The ends were cut back, 7 bases at V and 2 bases at J, with 11 bases in the middle. This CDR3 comprises 13 residues. CDR3 DNA sequence: TGCGCCAGCAATAGCGGAGTCAACTATGGCTACACCTTC. Translated: CASNSGVNYGYTF.

The gene calls are TRBV4-3 and TRBJ1-1, with TRBD1 as a possible D gene (5 bases). The V end was cut by 4 bases, the J end by 1 base, with 13 bases between. Germline V gene data show CDR1 as LGHNA and CDR2 as YSLEER. CDR3 size: 15 residues. CDR3 amino acids: CASSPRVGGNTEAFF. As DNA, the CDR3 is TGCGCCAGCAGCCCTCGAGTGGGGGGGAACACTGAAGCTTTCTTT.

The J gene is TRBJ1-2, the V gene TRBV7-3; D call uncertain. V lost 5 bases, J lost 8 bases, and 9 bases lay in between. In germline, CDR1 is SGHTA, CDR2 FQGTGA. The CDR3 contains 11 residues. In DNA form, the CDR3 reads TGTGCCAGCAGCCCACTGCGGGGCTACACCTTC. This codes for CASSPLRGYTF.

The V gene is TRBV9, the J gene TRBJ2-3; 9 bases are shared with TRBD1. The CDR3 loop spans 14 amino acids. V dropped 7 bases and J dropped 2; count of bases not matched to a gene: 5. The germline CDR1 and CDR2 sequences are SGDLS and YYNGEE. CDR3 DNA sequence: TGTGCCAGCGGAGACAGGGGGGTCACAGATACGCAGTATTTT. This codes for CASGDRGVTDTQYF.